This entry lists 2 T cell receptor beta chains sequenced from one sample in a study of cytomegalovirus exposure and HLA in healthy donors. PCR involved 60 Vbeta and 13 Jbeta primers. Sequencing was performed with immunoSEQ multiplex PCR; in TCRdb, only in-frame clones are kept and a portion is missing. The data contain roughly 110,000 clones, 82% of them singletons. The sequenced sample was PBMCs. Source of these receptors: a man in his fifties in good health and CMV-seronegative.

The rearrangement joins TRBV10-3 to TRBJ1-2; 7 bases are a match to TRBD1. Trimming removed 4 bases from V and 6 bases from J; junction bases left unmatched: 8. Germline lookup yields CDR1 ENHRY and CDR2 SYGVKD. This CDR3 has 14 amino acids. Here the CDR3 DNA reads TGTGCCATCAGTGCAGGGGGGCAACCCGATGGCTACACCTTC. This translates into CAISAGGQPDGYTF.

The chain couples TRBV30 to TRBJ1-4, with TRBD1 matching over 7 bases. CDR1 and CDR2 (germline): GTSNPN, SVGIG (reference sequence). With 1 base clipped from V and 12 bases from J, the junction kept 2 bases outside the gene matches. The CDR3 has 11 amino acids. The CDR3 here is CAWSGGQQLFF. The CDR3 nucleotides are TGTGCCTGGAGTGGGGGACAGCAACTGTTTTTT.